The present T cell receptor (beta chain) was sequenced within a study of blood T cell repertoires in COVID-19 (dated by TCRdb to the early 2020s). At the level of the whole study: Collaborator samples came from the United States, Italy and Spain and covered acute and convalescent phases of COVID-19. The material from the prospective study consisted of cDNA or gDNA derived from T cells, B-cell-depleted T cells, or PBMCs. The dataset comprised deeply sampled blood TCRbeta repertoires from subjects exposed to, actively infected with, or recovered from COVID-19. A freely available public database, intended as a resource for researchers studying the immune response to SARS-CoV-2, is where the repertoires were released. The samples were drawn from the first 160 participants of the ongoing ImmuneRACE study and from 1,254 subjects provided by 6 global collaborators. Nearly every sample came with metadata listing a de-identified subject ID, COVID-19 status, age in years and sex. Where available, HLA class I and class II types were obtained from metadata supplied by the sample provider rather than from assay-based typing.

The immunoSEQ Assay, a bias-controlled multiplex PCR, was used to amplify TCRbeta CDR3 regions from genomic DNA. Under the source paper's analysis protocol: The number of nucleated cells in each sample was estimated from the amplification of reference gene primers within the assay. To quantify the absolute abundance of each unique TCRbeta CDR3 rearrangement, sequence reads were collapsed and filtered. For each sample, productive Simpson clonality was calculated as the square root of Simpson's diversity index across productive rearrangements. Imported from immuneACCESS, the table was reduced by TCRdb to in-frame sequences with V and J called. These copies leave out some clones; in studies compared against another copy, an unresolved V gene accounts for under half, and the cause of the remainder is not known. V, J and clone size are those of that table, while D and trimming were read from the DNA. In all, the sample holds around 170,000 clones, and approximately 78% of those were seen once. The top ten clonotypes cover 10% to 15% of the sample.

At one collaborating source in Seattle, patients were enrolled during active infection and were followed longitudinally through the course of disease. Each collaborating institution followed its own protocols to collect whole blood in K2EDTA tubes. Collaborator samples were shipped for TCRbeta analysis as frozen whole blood, isolated PBMCs, or DNA extracted from either sample type. This clone has only one observation. This receptor's antigen is unknown. No base quality information exists; no much larger clone differs at one position. The CDR3 holds 14 amino acids from the cysteine to the phenylalanine. Just CDR3 DNA is preserved here, 42 bases in frame from base 1. For this chain, trimming is 6 bases at the V end and 7 bases at the J end, and the number of junction bases without a gene match is 8. CDR1 and CDR2 were assigned from the germline V gene (reference sequence) as LNHDA and SQIVND. Overall results and qualifications from the work: The amount of clinical and demographic metadata varied by source and participant and was provided uncurated.

Rearrangement joined TRBV19 to TRBJ2-1; 8 nucleotides in the junction match TRBD1. The origin of this receptor is a woman older than 75 with COVID-19, enrolled during active disease. Sample: peripheral blood. The nucleotide sequence is given as TGTGCCAGTAGCCTGGACAGGGACCTGAATGAGCAGTTCTTC. Translated, it reads CASSLDRDLNEQFF.